This T cell receptor beta chain came from a study of blood T cell repertoires in COVID-19. At the level of the study: COVID-19 samples from acute and convalescent phases originated in the United States, Italy and Spain. T cells, B-cell-depleted T cells, or PBMCs supplied cDNA or gDNA.

In the original analysis: Cell counts per sample came from amplifying reference gene primers. Only in-frame clones appear in the TCRdb table, and some are missing; sequencing was by immunoSEQ multiplex PCR. V and J calls plus clone size are reproduced from that table; the DNA served to infer D and trimming. This table holds tens of thousands of clones, almost 85% found once. Trimming took 8 bases from V and 3 from J; bases not matched to a gene: 7. This CDR3 region has 13 residues. From germline, CDR1 is SNHLY and CDR2 FYNNEI. This clone was picked up one time. The sample comprised peripheral blood. The chain links TRBV2 to TRBJ2-7; 7 nucleotides line up with TRBD1. The clonotype comes from a man between 50 and 59 years old with acute or convalescent COVID-19. The CDR3 sequence is CASSVQGNYEQYF. The CDR3 DNA is TGTGCCAGCTCAGTACAGGGGAACTACGAGCAGTACTTC. The full variable domain, rest sourced from reference TRBV2 and TRBJ2-7, is EPEVTQTPSHQVTQMGQEVILRCVPISNHLYFYWYRQILGQKVEFLVSFYNNEISEKSEIFDDQFSVERPDGSNFTLKIRSTKLEDSAMYFCASSVQGNYEQYFGPGTRLTVT.